The next 8 T cell receptor beta chains were all read from a single sample in a study of cytomegalovirus exposure and HLA in healthy donors. Primers for the PCR totalled 60 Vbeta and 13 Jbeta. The table came from immunoSEQ multiplex PCR; TCRdb's copy has only in-frame clones and leaves some out. The table records some 71,000 clones, around 70% of them present only once. Sample: PBMCs. The receptors stem from a man aged 35 to 55 in good health and CMV-seropositive.

The V call is TRBV29-1, the J call TRBJ2-5; 9 positions match TRBD2. The CDR3 sequence is 14 residues long. The J segment lost 5 bases and the V segment lost 1 base, leaving 5 bases of the junction unmatched. From germline, CDR1 is SQVTM and CDR2 ANQGSEA. This CDR3 is CSVEGRGGFETQYF. The DNA for the CDR3 is TGCAGCGTTGAAGGGCGGGGGGGGTTTGAGACCCAGTACTTC. The entire variable domain, with the rest obtained from reference TRBV29-1 and TRBJ2-5, is as follows: SAVISQKPSRDICQRGTSLTIQCQVDSQVTMMFWYRQQPGQSLTLIATANQGSEATYESGFVIDKFPISRPNLTFSTLTVSNMSPEDSSIYLCSVEGRGGFETQYFGPGTRLLVL.

This sequence joins TRBV11-3 and TRBJ2-7; D remains unclear. CDR1 is SGHNT and CDR2 is YENEEA in the germline V gene. V lost 1 base and J lost 5, with 15 bases in between. There are 15 residues in the CDR3. For the CDR3, the DNA is TGTGCCAGCAGCTTAGTCTACTTCTCCACCCACGAGCAGTACTTC. Protein: CASSLVYFSTHEQYF.

The chain employs TRBV6-5 and TRBJ1-1, with TRBD1 matching 8 bases. V dropped 6 bases and J dropped 5; count of bases not matched to a gene: 8. Germline assignment: CDR1 MNHEY and CDR2 SVGAGI. This CDR3 is 14 amino acids long. The CDR3 DNA follows: TGTGCCAGCAGCGGACAGGGTGTAAGAACTGAAGCTTTCTTT. Translated, it gives CASSGQGVRTEAFF.

This clone came up many times. The chain combines TRBV29-1 with TRBJ1-1; a weak D match, TRBD1 (6 bases). Trimming took off 6 bases at V and 8 bases at J, with 19 bases between the two ends. The CDR3 is 13 amino acids. Germline CDR1 reads SQVTM; CDR2 reads ANQGSEA. CDR3 DNA: TGCAGCGTCACTCACCGACAGGACGGAGAAGCTTTCTTT. It specifies CSVTHRQDGEAFF.

This clone was found a few times. The chain recombines TRBV7-6 with TRBJ2-7; possibly TRBD2 for D (6 bases). Germline V lookup: CDR1 SGHVS, CDR2 FNYEAQ. The V end was cut by 1 base, the J end by 5 bases, with 12 bases between. The CDR3 covers 14 residues. The CDR3 loop reads CASSLEGAGNEQYF. In DNA form, the CDR3 reads TGTGCCAGCAGCTTAGAAGGGGCGGGGAACGAGCAGTACTTC.

This chain links TRBV4-1 with TRBJ2-1; TRBD2 matches 13 bases. Germline V gene lookup returns CDR1 MGHRA and CDR2 YSYEKL. This CDR3 spans 15 amino acids. The V and J ends lost 2 bases and 10 bases, in that order; junction bases with no gene match: 5. DNA of the CDR3: TGCGCCAGCAGCCAACTCGGACTAGCGGGAGAAGAGCAGTTCTTC. Its protein product is CASSQLGLAGEEQFF.

The CDR3 region has the DNA TGTGCCAGCAGCGTAGCGGGGGGCGACTATGGCTACACCTTC. It is translated as CASSVAGGDYGYTF. This sequence joins TRBV9 and TRBJ1-2, with D perhaps matching TRBD1 (6 bases). V lost 0 bases and J 3 bases, leaving 9 bases between the germline ends. The germline V gene encodes CDR1 SGDLS and CDR2 YYNGEE. The length of the CDR3 is 14 residues.

The V gene is TRBV27, the J gene TRBJ2-3; 8 bases map to TRBD1. The CDR3 runs to 15 residues. Germline-derived CDR1 and CDR2 are MNHEY and SMNVEV (reference sequence). V was pared by 3 bases and J by 11 bases, with 13 bases of the junction left unmatched. DNA for the CDR3: TGTGCCAGCAGTTTGTGGCAGGGGGCTCAGATCGGGCAGTATTTT. It specifies CASSLWQGAQIGQYF.